Listed below are T cell receptor beta chains from one sample, sequenced in a study of blood T cell repertoires in COVID-19. Here immunoSEQ multiplex PCR was the method, and the copy in TCRdb shows in-frame clones only, minus some. Of approximately 71,000 clones in the sample, about nine tenths were seen once. Sequencing was carried out using peripheral blood. The origin of the receptors is a young woman with acute or convalescent COVID-19. CDR3s leave out the opening cysteine and the closing phenylalanine or tryptophan. A D gene is named only where the DNA matches it firmly. For some rows the clone size is stated as once, few or many, or as a class when expanded; others skip it.

clone_size: .
v_call: TRBV9
j_call: TRBJ1-4
d_call: TRBD1
cdr3_aa: ASSIGTGGFEKLF

clone_size: .
v_call: TRBV4-3
j_call: TRBJ2-7
d_call: TRBD1
cdr3_aa: ASSQQPGTGYEQY

clone_size: .
v_call: TRBV11-2
j_call: TRBJ1-1
d_call: .
cdr3_aa: ASSLAQGGTEAF

clone_size: .
v_call: TRBV14
j_call: TRBJ1-3
d_call: TRBD1
cdr3_aa: ASSHRRGPGNTIY

clone_size: .
v_call: TRBV5-6
j_call: TRBJ1-1
d_call: TRBD1
cdr3_aa: ASRQGNTEAF

clone_size: .
v_call: TRBV27
j_call: TRBJ1-4
d_call: .
cdr3_aa: ASSDSPLEKLF

clone_size: .
v_call: TRBV27
j_call: TRBJ1-6
d_call: .
cdr3_aa: ASSLSSRDMGPLH

clone_size: few
v_call: TRBV21-1
j_call: TRBJ1-2
d_call: .
cdr3_aa: ASSKEGVYGYT

clone_size: .
v_call: TRBV10-3
j_call: TRBJ2-2
d_call: TRBD2
cdr3_aa: AISEWLAGVTGELF

clone_size: .
v_call: TRBV6-2/TRBV6-3
j_call: TRBJ2-1
d_call: TRBD1
cdr3_aa: ASSLTGAYNEQF

clone_size: .
v_call: TRBV5-6
j_call: TRBJ2-1
d_call: TRBD2
cdr3_aa: ASSLITAGVSLNEQF

clone_size: .
v_call: TRBV5-1
j_call: TRBJ2-3
d_call: .
cdr3_aa: ASSLDLGGGRSTDTQY

clone_size: .
v_call: TRBV30
j_call: TRBJ2-7
d_call: .
cdr3_aa: ALGTAGVEQY

clone_size: .
v_call: TRBV7-9
j_call: TRBJ2-1
d_call: .
cdr3_aa: ASSSYSGQTYNEQF

clone_size: .
v_call: TRBV20-1
j_call: TRBJ2-7
d_call: .
cdr3_aa: SASSSTGKYEQY

clone_size: .
v_call: TRBV2
j_call: TRBJ2-2
d_call: .
cdr3_aa: ASSDPTGAGELF

clone_size: .
v_call: TRBV30
j_call: TRBJ2-1
d_call: .
cdr3_aa: AWNFRDEQF

clone_size: .
v_call: TRBV9
j_call: TRBJ2-1
d_call: TRBD2
cdr3_aa: ASSPGTSGRALNEQF

clone_size: few
v_call: TRBV19
j_call: TRBJ1-6
d_call: .
cdr3_aa: ASRLRDSYNSPLH

clone_size: .
v_call: TRBV18
j_call: TRBJ1-1
d_call: TRBD1
cdr3_aa: ASSPQGDTEAF

clone_size: .
v_call: TRBV7-9
j_call: TRBJ2-5
d_call: .
cdr3_aa: ASSQGQTFQETQY

clone_size: .
v_call: TRBV30
j_call: TRBJ1-2
d_call: .
cdr3_aa: AWSARASGYT

clone_size: .
v_call: TRBV4-1
j_call: TRBJ1-2
d_call: TRBD1
cdr3_aa: ASSQDSKVQGAGGYT

clone_size: .
v_call: TRBV15
j_call: TRBJ2-7
d_call: TRBD2
cdr3_aa: ATSRDLPTSGRPYEQY

clone_size: .
v_call: TRBV6-5
j_call: TRBJ2-3
d_call: .
cdr3_aa: ASKGGGTDTQY

clone_size: once
v_call: TRBV27
j_call: TRBJ2-3
d_call: TRBD2
cdr3_aa: ASSSRAFGLAGFTDTQY

clone_size: .
v_call: TRBV27
j_call: TRBJ2-1
d_call: TRBD2
cdr3_aa: ASSSRLASEQF

clone_size: .
v_call: TRBV15
j_call: TRBJ2-7
d_call: .
cdr3_aa: ATSRDLRNEQY

clone_size: .
v_call: TRBV19
j_call: TRBJ1-5
d_call: .
cdr3_aa: ASSLRRELGQPQH

clone_size: .
v_call: TRBV5-1
j_call: TRBJ1-2
d_call: TRBD1
cdr3_aa: ASSFSGTAYGYT

clone_size: .
v_call: TRBV6-5
j_call: TRBJ1-2
d_call: TRBD1
cdr3_aa: ASSFRDRVNYGYT

clone_size: .
v_call: TRBV2
j_call: TRBJ2-3
d_call: TRBD1
cdr3_aa: ASSVRGPSTDTQY

clone_size: .
v_call: TRBV21-1
j_call: TRBJ1-2
d_call: .
cdr3_aa: ARSWTGSRTSGYT

clone_size: .
v_call: TRBV2
j_call: TRBJ1-1
d_call: TRBD1
cdr3_aa: ASSRQGARGEAF

clone_size: .
v_call: TRBV2
j_call: TRBJ1-2
d_call: .
cdr3_aa: ASLDNTVGGYT

clone_size: .
v_call: TRBV18
j_call: TRBJ1-6
d_call: TRBD1
cdr3_aa: ASSPLGQGDSPLH

clone_size: .
v_call: TRBV27
j_call: TRBJ2-3
d_call: TRBD2
cdr3_aa: ASSSLASRGVDTQY

clone_size: few
v_call: TRBV7-8
j_call: TRBJ2-7
d_call: .
cdr3_aa: ASSSRRPGYEQY

clone_size: .
v_call: TRBV2
j_call: TRBJ2-4
d_call: .
cdr3_aa: ASQGSGHKNIQY

clone_size: .
v_call: TRBV3-1/TRBV3-2
j_call: TRBJ2-5
d_call: TRBD1
cdr3_aa: ASSYTGTASQETQY

clone_size: .
v_call: TRBV5-1
j_call: TRBJ1-2
d_call: .
cdr3_aa: ASSVSGEYGYT

clone_size: .
v_call: TRBV10-1
j_call: TRBJ2-5
d_call: TRBD1
cdr3_aa: ASSAGTGPPQETQY

clone_size: .
v_call: TRBV27
j_call: TRBJ1-5
d_call: .
cdr3_aa: ASSFKAGKPQH

clone_size: .
v_call: TRBV18
j_call: TRBJ2-1
d_call: TRBD2
cdr3_aa: ASSLAVGTTNEQF

clone_size: .
v_call: TRBV6-1
j_call: TRBJ1-1
d_call: .
cdr3_aa: ASSDAGVGTEAF

clone_size: .
v_call: TRBV4-2
j_call: TRBJ1-2
d_call: .
cdr3_aa: ASSQGQSLYGYT

clone_size: .
v_call: TRBV18
j_call: TRBJ2-1
d_call: .
cdr3_aa: ASSSELGNEQF

clone_size: .
v_call: TRBV5-4
j_call: TRBJ2-1
d_call: .
cdr3_aa: ASSLGGETYNEQF